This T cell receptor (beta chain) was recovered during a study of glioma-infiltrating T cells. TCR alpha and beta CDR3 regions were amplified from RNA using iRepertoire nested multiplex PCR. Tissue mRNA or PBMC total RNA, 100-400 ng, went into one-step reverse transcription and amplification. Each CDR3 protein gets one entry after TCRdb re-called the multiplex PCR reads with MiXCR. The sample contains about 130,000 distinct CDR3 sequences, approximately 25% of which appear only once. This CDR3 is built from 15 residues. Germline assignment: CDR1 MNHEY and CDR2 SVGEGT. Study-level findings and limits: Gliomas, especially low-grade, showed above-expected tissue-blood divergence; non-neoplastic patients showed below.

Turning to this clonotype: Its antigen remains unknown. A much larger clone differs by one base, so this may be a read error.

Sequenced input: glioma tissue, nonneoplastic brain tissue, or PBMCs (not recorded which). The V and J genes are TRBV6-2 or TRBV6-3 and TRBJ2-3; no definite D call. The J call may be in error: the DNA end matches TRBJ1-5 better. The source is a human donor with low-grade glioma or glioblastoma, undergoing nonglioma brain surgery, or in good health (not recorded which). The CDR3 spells CASSYSGRYTYTQHF. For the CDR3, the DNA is TGTGCCAGCAGTTATAGCGGACGGTACACATATACGCAGCATTTT.